This T cell receptor beta chain comes out of a study of technical replicates of blood from four donors. Trimming took 0 bases from V and 4 from J, leaving 10 bases between them. Germline-derived CDR1 and CDR2 are MGHRA and YSYEKL. The CDR3 has 15 amino acids. TCRdb's table, derived via immunoSEQ multiplex PCR, lists solely in-frame clones and lacks some. The table includes approximately 82,000 clones, roughly 94% detected once. This chain uses TRBV4-1 with TRBJ2-1; the D is unclear. This clonotype was obtained from a human donor in good health. The specimen sequenced was T cells isolated from PBMCs. The CDR3 coding sequence is TGCGCCAGCAGCCAAGATGGGCGCAGTTACAATGAGCAGTTCTTC. Translating it yields CASSQDGRSYNEQFF.